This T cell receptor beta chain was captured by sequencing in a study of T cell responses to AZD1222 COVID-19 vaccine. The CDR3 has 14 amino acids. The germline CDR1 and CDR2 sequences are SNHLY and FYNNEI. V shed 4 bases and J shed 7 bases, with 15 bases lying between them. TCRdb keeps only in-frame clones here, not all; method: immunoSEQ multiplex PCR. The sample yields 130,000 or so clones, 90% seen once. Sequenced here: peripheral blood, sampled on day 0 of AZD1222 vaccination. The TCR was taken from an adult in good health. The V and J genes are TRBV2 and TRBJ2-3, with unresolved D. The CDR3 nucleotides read TGTGCCAGCAGTGCCCCTCCCCGGTCGAATACGCAGTATTTT. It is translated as CASSAPPRSNTQYF. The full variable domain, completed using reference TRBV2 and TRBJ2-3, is EPEVTQTPSHQVTQMGQEVILRCVPISNHLYFYWYRQILGQKVEFLVSFYNNEISEKSEIFDDQFSVERPDGSNFTLKIRSTKLEDSAMYFCASSAPPRSNTQYFGPGTRLTVL.